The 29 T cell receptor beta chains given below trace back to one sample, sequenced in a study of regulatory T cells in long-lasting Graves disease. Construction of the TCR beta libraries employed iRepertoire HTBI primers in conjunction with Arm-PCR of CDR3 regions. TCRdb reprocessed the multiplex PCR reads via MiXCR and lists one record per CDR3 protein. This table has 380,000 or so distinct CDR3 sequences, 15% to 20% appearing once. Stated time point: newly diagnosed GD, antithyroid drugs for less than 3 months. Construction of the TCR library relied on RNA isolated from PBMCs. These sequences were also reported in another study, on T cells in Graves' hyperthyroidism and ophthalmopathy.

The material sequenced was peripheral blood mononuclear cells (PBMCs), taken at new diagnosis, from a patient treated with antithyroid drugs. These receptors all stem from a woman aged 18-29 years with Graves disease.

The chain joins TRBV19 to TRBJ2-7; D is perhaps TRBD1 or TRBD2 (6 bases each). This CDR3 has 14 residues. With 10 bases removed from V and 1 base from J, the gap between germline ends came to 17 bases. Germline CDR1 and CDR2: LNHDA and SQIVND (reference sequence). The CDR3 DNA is TGTGCCACCTGCCGGGGGCGCGGGTCCTACGAGCAGTACTTC. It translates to CATCRGRGSYEQYF.

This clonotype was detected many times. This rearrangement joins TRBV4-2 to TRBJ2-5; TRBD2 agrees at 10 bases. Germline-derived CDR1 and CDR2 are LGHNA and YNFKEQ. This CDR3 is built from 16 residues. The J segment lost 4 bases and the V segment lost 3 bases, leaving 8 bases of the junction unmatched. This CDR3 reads CASSQDRTSGGETQYF. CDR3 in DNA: TGTGCCAGCAGCCAGGATCGGACTAGCGGCGGAGAGACCCAGTACTTC.

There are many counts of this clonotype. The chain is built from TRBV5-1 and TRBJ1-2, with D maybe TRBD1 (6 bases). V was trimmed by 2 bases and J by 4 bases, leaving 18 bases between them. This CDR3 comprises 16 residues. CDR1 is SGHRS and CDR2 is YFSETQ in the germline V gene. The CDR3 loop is CASSFPGTPTGYGYTF. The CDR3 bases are TGCGCCAGCAGCTTTCCCGGGACACCGACGGGCTATGGCTACACCTTC.

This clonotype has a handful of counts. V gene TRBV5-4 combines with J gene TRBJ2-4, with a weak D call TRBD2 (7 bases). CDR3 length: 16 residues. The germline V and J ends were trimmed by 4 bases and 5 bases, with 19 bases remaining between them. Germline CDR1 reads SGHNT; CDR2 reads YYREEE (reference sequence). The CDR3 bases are TGTGCCAGCAGCACTCTGGCGGGGGCTTCCGAAAACATTCAGTACTTC. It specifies CASSTLAGASENIQYF.

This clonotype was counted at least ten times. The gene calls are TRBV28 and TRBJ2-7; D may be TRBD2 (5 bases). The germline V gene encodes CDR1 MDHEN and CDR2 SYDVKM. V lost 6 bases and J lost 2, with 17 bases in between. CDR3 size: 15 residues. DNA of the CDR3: TGTGCCAGCAGGAGTATAGGAGGAACCCCCTACGAGCAGTACTTC. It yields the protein CASRSIGGTPYEQYF.

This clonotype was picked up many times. This chain's CDR3 is CASSLDQGWAEAFF. The CDR3 DNA reads as TGCGCCAGCAGCTTGGATCAAGGGTGGGCTGAAGCTTTCTTT. This chain joins TRBV5-1 and TRBJ1-1, with unresolved D. V dropped 0 bases and J dropped 6 bases, with 12 bases sitting between them. The length of the CDR3 is 14 residues. Germline CDR1 SGHRS, CDR2 YFSETQ.

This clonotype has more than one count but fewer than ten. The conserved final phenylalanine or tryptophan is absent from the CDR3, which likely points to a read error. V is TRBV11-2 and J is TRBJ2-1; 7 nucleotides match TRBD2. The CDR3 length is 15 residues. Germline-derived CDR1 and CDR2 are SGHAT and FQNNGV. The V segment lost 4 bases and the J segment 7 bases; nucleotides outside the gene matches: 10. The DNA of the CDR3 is TGTGCCAGCAGCTCTCCTAGCGGCCAAGTGAATGAGCAGTTCCTC. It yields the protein CASSSPSGQVNEQFL.

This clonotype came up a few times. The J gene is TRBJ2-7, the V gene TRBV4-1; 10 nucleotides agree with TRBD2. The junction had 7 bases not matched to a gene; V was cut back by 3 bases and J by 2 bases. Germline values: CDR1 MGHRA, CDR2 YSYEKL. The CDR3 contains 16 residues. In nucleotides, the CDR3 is TGCGCCAGCAGCCAGGTAGCGGGGGGAGGAACCTACGAGCAGTACTTC. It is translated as CASSQVAGGGTYEQYF.

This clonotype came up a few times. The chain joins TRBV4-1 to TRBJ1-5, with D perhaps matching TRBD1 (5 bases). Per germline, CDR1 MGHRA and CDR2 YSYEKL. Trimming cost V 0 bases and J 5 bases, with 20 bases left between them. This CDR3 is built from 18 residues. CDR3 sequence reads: CASSQDWAGPMKDQPQHF. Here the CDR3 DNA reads TGCGCCAGCAGCCAAGATTGGGCGGGACCCATGAAGGATCAGCCCCAGCATTTT.

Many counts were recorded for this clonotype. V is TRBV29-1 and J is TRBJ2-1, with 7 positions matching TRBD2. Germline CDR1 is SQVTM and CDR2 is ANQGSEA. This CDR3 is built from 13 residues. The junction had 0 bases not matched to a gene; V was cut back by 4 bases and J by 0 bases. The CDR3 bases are TGCAGCGTTGGGACTAGCTCCTACAATGAGCAGTTCTTC. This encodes CSVGTSSYNEQFF.

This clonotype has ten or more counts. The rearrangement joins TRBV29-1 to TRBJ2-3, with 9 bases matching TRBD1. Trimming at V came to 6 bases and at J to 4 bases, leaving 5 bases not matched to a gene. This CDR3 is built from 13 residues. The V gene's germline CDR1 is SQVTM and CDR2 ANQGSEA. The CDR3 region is CSVATGGADTQYF. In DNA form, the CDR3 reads TGCAGCGTAGCAACAGGGGGCGCAGATACGCAGTATTTT.

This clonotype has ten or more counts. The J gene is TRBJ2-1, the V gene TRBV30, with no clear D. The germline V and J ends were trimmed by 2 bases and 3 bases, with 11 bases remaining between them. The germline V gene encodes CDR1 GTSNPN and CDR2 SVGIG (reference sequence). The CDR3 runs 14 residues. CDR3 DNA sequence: TGTGCCTGGAGTTTTACCCGAAACTACAATGAGCAGTTCTTC. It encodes CAWSFTRNYNEQFF.

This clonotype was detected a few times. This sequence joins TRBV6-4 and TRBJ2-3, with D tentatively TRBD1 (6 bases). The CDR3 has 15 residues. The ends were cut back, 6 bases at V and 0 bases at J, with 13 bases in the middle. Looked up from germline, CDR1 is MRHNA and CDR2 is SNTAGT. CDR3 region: CASSPGDGSTDTQYF. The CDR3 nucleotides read TGTGCCAGCAGCCCAGGGGACGGAAGCACAGATACGCAGTATTTT.

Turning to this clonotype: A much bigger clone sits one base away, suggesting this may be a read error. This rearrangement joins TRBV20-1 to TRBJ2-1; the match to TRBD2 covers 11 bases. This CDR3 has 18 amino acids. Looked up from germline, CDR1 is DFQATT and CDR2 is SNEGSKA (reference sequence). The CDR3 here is CGAETAGTSGLTNNEQFF. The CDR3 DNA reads TGCGGTGCTGAGACCGCCGGGACTAGCGGACTAACTAACAATGAGCAGTTCTTC.

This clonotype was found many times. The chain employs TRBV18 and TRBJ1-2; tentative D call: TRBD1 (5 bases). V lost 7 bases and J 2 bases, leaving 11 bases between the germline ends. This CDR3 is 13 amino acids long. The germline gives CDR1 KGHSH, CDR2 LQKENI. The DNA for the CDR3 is TGTGCCAGCTTCGGGACGGAGAACTATGGCTACACCTTC. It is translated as CASFGTENYGYTF.

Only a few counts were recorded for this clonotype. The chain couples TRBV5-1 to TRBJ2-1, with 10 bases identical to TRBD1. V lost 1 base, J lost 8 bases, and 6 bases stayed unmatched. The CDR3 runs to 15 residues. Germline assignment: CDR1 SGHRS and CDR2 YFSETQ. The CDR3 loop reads CASSLTGQGRDEQFF. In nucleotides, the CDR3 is TGCGCCAGCAGCTTGACGGGACAGGGGAGGGATGAGCAGTTCTTC.

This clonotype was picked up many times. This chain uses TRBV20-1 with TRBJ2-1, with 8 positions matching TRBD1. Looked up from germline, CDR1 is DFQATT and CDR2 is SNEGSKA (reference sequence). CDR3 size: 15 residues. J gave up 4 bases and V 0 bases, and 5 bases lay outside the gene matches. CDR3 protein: CSARERQGQYNEQFF. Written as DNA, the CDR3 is TGCAGTGCTAGAGAGAGACAGGGGCAATACAATGAGCAGTTCTTC.

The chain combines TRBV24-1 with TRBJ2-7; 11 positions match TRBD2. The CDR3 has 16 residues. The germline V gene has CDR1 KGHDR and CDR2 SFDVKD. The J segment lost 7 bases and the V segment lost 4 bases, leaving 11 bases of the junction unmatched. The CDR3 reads CATSDQPGLADNEQYF. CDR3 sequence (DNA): TGTGCCACCAGTGACCAGCCGGGACTAGCGGACAATGAGCAGTACTTC.

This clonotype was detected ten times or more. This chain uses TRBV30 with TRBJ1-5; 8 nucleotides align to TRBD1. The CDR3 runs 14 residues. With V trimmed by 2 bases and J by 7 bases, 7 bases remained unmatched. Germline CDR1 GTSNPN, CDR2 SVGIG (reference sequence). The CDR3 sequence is CAWSQGTGGQPQHF. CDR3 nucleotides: TGTGCCTGGAGTCAGGGGACAGGAGGACAGCCCCAGCATTTT.

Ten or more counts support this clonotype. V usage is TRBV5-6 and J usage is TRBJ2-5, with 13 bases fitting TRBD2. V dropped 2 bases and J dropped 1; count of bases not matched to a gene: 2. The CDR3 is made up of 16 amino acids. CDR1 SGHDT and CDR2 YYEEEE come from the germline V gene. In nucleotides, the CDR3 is TGTGCCAGCAGCTTTGGGACTAGCGGGACCCAAGAGACCCAGTACTTC. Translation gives CASSFGTSGTQETQYF.

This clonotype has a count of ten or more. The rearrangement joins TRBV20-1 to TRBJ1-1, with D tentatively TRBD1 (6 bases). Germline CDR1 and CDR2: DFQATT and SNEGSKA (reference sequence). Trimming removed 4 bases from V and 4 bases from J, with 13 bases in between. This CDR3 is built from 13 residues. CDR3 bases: TGCAGTGCTAAAAGGGGGTGGGGCACTGAAGCTTTCTTT. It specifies CSAKRGWGTEAFF.

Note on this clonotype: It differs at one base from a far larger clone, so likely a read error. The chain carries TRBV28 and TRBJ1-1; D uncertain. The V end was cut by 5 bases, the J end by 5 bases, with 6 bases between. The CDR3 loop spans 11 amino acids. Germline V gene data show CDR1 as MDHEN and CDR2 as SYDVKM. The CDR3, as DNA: TGTGCCAGCAGTGTGGGGACTGAAGCTTTCTTT. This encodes CASSVGTEAFF.

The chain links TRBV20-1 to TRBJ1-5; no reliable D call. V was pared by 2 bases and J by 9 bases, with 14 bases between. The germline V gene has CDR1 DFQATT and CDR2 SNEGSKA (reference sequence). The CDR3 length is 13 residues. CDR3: CSARLSSPGPQHF. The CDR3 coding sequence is TGCAGTGCTAGACTCAGCAGCCCGGGGCCCCAGCATTTT.

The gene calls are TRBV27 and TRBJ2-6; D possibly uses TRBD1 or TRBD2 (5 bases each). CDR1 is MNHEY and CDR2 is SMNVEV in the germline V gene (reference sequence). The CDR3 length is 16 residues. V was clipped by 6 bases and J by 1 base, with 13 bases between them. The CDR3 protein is CASSRGKGSGANVLTF. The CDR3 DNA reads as TGTGCCAGCAGCCGGGGCAAGGGGTCTGGGGCCAACGTCCTGACTTTC.

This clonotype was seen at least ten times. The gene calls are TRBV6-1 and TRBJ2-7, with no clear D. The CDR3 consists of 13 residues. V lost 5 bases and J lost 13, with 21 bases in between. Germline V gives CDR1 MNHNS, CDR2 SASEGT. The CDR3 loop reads CASSRLPEHTHYF. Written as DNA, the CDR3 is TGTGCCAGCAGTCGCCTACCGGAACACACTCATTACTTC.

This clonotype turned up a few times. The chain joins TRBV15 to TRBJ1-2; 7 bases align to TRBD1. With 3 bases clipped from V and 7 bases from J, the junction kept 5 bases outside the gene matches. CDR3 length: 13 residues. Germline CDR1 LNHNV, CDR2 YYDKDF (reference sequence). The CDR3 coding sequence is TGTGCCACCAGCAGCGACAGGGTATCTGGCTACACCTTC. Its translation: CATSSDRVSGYTF.

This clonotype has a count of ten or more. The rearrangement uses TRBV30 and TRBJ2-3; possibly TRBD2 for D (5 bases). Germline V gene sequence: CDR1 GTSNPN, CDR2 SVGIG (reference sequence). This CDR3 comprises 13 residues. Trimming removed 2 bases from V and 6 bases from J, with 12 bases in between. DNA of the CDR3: TGTGCCTGGAGTTTCGGGGAAGGGGATACGCAGTATTTT. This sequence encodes CAWSFGEGDTQYF. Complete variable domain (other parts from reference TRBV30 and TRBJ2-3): SQTIHQWPATLVQPVGSPLSLECTVEGTSNPNLYWYRQAAGRGLQLLFYSVGIGQISSEVPQNLSASRPQDRQFILSSKKLLLSDSGFYLCAWSFGEGDTQYFGPGTRLTVL.

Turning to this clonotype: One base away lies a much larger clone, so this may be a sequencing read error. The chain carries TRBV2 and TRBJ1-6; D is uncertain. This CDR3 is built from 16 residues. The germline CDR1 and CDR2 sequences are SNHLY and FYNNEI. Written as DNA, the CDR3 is TGTGCCAGCAATGAAGCGCTTTTTGCGCAGCATTCACCCCTCCACTTT. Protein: CASNEALFAQHSPLHF.

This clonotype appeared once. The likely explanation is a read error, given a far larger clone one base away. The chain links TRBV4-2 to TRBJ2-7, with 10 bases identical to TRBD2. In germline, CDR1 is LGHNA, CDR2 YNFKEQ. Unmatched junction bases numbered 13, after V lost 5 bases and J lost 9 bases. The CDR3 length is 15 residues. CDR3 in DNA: TGTGCCAGCAGCTTATCCCTAGCGGGAGTAGGTGGGCAGTACTTC. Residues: CASSLSLAGVGGQYF.